The sequence of this TCR beta chain was determined in a study of CD8+CD57+ T cells in acquired aplastic anemia. Germline CDR1 and CDR2: SGDLS and YYNGEE. CDR3 size: 12 residues. V lost 0 bases, J lost 9 bases, and 7 bases lay in between. The study profiled TCR beta VDJ and CDR3 using genomic DNA as template. TCRdb independently ran MiXCR on the reads; one entry per CDR3 protein. The sample holds some 200,000 distinct CDR3 sequences, approximately 57% seen once. The receptor's source is a human donor in good health. The material sequenced was sorted CD4+, CD8+, or CD8+CD57+ T cells (not recorded which) from PBMCs. The chain combines TRBV9 with TRBJ2-1; D perhaps matches TRBD1 (5 bases). CDR3 nucleotide sequence: TGTGCCAGCAGCGTAGAAGACAGTGAGCAGTTCTTC. It specifies CASSVEDSEQFF.